These T cell receptor beta chains were read from a single sample in a study of T cells in localized non-small cell lung cancer. This table comes from immunoSEQ multiplex PCR, and its TCRdb copy is limited to in-frame clones, with some not included. The repertoire holds 9,500 to 14,000 clones, 25% to 30% seen once, with more than 4.5% in the top ten. The sample in question was lung tumor tissue, obtained before any cancer treatment. Receptor source: a man between 35 and 75 years old with stage I lung adenocarcinoma. CDR3s include the opening cysteine and the closing phenylalanine or tryptophan. The D gene is left open where the match is weak. A clone size is listed for some rows: how often the clone was seen (once, few, many), or a class if it is expanded.

TRBV10-2,TRBJ1-5,.,.,CAGGDRPDQPQHF,TGCGCCGGCGGAGACAGGCCGGATCAGCCCCAGCATTTT
TRBV19,TRBJ1-6,.,TRBD1,CASRDRGTSYNSPLHF,TGTGCCAGTAGAGACAGGGGGACATCCTATAATTCACCCCTCCACTTT
TRBV9,TRBJ2-3,few,TRBD2,CASSLRPSGANTDTQYF,TGTGCCAGCAGTCTTAGGCCTAGCGGGGCAAACACAGATACGCAGTATTTT
TRBV18,TRBJ1-4,.,.,CASSPPERANEKLFF,TGTGCCAGCTCACCACCGGAGAGGGCAAATGAAAAACTGTTTTTT
TRBV6-8,TRBJ1-3,few,.,CASSYFAGAVGNTIYF,TGTGCCAGCAGTTACTTTGCGGGGGCTGTTGGAAACACCATATATTTT
TRBV9,TRBJ2-3,.,.,CASSALSTDTQYF,TGTGCCAGCAGCGCCCTAAGCACAGATACGCAGTATTTT
TRBV9,TRBJ2-3,few,.,CASSTTSVPSTDTQYF,TGTGCCAGCAGCACGACTAGTGTCCCTAGCACAGATACGCAGTATTTT
TRBV6-1,TRBJ2-2,.,TRBD1,CASSEGTGAGELFF,TGTGCCAGCAGTGAAGGGACAGGGGCCGGGGAGCTGTTTTTT
TRBV29-1,TRBJ1-1,.,.,CSVDRPWVANTEAFF,TGCAGCGTAGACAGACCATGGGTGGCGAACACTGAAGCTTTCTTT
TRBV9,TRBJ2-1,few,.,CASSVPKGGDTYNEQFF,TGTGCCAGCAGCGTACCCAAGGGGGGGGACACTTACAATGAGCAGTTCTTC
TRBV11-3,TRBJ1-1,.,TRBD1,CASSLGTGLNTEAFF,TGTGCCAGCAGCTTGGGGACAGGACTCAACACTGAAGCTTTCTTT
TRBV30,TRBJ1-2,.,TRBD1,CAWRHDREYGYTF,TGTGCCTGGAGGCACGACAGGGAGTATGGCTACACCTTC
TRBV9,TRBJ1-1,medium-sized,TRBD1,CASSPRTGGDTEAFF,TGTGCCAGCAGCCCCCGGACAGGGGGGGACACTGAAGCTTTCTTT
TRBV19,TRBJ1-1,.,.,CASSIGGAEWVNTEAFF,TGTGCCAGTAGTATCGGAGGGGCTGAGTGGGTGAACACTGAAGCTTTCTTT
TRBV7-5,TRBJ2-1,.,.,CASSNRGLSSYNEQFF,TGTGCCAGCAGCAACCGGGGGCTAAGCTCCTACAATGAGCAGTTCTTC
TRBV15,TRBJ1-5,.,.,CATSRDSGNQPQHF,TGTGCCACCAGCAGAGATTCAGGAAATCAGCCCCAGCATTTT
TRBV11-3,TRBJ2-1,.,.,CASSLNAGALSNEQFF,TGTGCCAGCAGCCTGAATGCTGGGGCATTGTCGAATGAGCAGTTCTTC
TRBV4-2,TRBJ1-6,medium-sized,.,CASSQVPAGTPNGESNSPLHF,TGTGCCAGCAGCCAAGTTCCCGCTGGGACCCCAAACGGGGAAAGTAATTCACCCCTCCACTTT
TRBV18,TRBJ2-1,.,TRBD1,CASSLRQGSSSYNEQFF,TGTGCCAGCTCACTTCGACAGGGTTCCAGCTCCTACAATGAGCAGTTCTTC
TRBV19,TRBJ2-5,once,.,CASSSEITLQETQYF,TGTGCCAGTAGTAGCGAAATTACCCTCCAAGAGACCCAGTACTTC
TRBV30,TRBJ1-4,.,.,CAWKIPKIGGATNEKLFF,TGTGCCTGGAAAATCCCCAAAATTGGCGGAGCAACTAATGAAAAACTGTTTTTT
TRBV5-1,TRBJ1-1,once,.,CASSLVPGRKNTEAFF,TGCGCCAGCAGCTTGGTACCGGGACGGAAGAACACTGAAGCTTTCTTT
TRBV25-1,TRBJ2-7,.,TRBD1,CASSQGVGYEQYF,TGTGCCAGCAGTCAGGGGGTGGGCTACGAGCAGTACTTC
TRBV11-3,TRBJ1-1,few,.,CASSLGTGMNTEAFF,TGTGCCAGCAGCCTCGGGACTGGGATGAACACTGAAGCTTTCTTT
TRBV19,TRBJ2-7,.,TRBD1,CASSIPGQAYEQYF,TGTGCCAGTAGTATTCCGGGACAGGCCTACGAGCAGTACTTC
TRBV5-1,TRBJ1-5,.,.,CASSLGPGHSNQPQHF,TGCGCCAGCAGCTTGGGTCCCGGACACTCCAATCAGCCCCAGCATTTT
TRBV9,TRBJ2-1,few,.,CASSRLAYNEQFF,TGTGCCAGCTCCAGACTCGCATACAATGAGCAGTTCTTC
TRBV9,TRBJ2-5,many,TRBD2,CASSVVASGGQETQYF,TGTGCCAGCAGCGTAGTGGCTAGCGGGGGACAAGAGACCCAGTACTTC
TRBV30,TRBJ1-1,.,TRBD1,CAWSLTGGSAEAFF,TGTGCCTGGAGCCTGACAGGGGGCTCTGCTGAAGCTTTCTTT
TRBV5-1,TRBJ1-1,.,.,CASSQQGGFTEAFF,TGCGCCAGCAGCCAACAGGGTGGATTCACTGAAGCTTTCTTT
TRBV6-8,TRBJ1-2,few,.,CASSLYTYGYTF,TGTGCCAGCAGTCTCTACACCTATGGCTACACCTTC
TRBV9,TRBJ2-1,few,TRBD2,CASSPTGGGNNEQFF,TGTGCCAGCAGCCCCACGGGGGGGGGTAACAATGAGCAGTTCTTC
TRBV30,TRBJ2-1,.,TRBD2,CAWTLAGASYNEQFF,TGTGCCTGGACCCTAGCGGGGGCCTCCTACAATGAGCAGTTCTTC
TRBV19,TRBJ1-5,few,.,CASSLVGDSNQPQHF,TGTGCCAGTAGCTTAGTCGGGGATAGCAATCAGCCCCAGCATTTT
TRBV6-8,TRBJ2-7,.,TRBD1,CASTTGGVEQYF,TGTGCCAGCACGACAGGGGGCGTCGAGCAGTACTTC
TRBV11-3,TRBJ2-1,.,.,CASSLEAQGMDEQFF,TGTGCCAGCAGCTTAGAGGCACAGGGAATGGATGAGCAGTTCTTC
TRBV6-1,TRBJ2-3,few,.,CASSEGRDTQYF,TGTGCCAGCAGTGAAGGGAGGGATACGCAGTATTTT
TRBV9,TRBJ2-2,.,TRBD1,CASSVEDRWTGELFF,TGTGCCAGCAGCGTTGAGGACAGGTGGACCGGGGAGCTGTTTTTT
TRBV11-3,TRBJ1-5,.,.,CASSLQVNSNQPQHF,TGTGCCAGCAGCTTGCAGGTTAATAGCAATCAGCCCCAGCATTTT
TRBV6-8,TRBJ1-5,.,.,CASSPRLSANSNQPQHF,TGTGCCAGCAGCCCCCGGTTGAGCGCAAATAGCAATCAGCCCCAGCATTTT
TRBV30,TRBJ1-1,few,.,CAWSVSPSTEAFF,TGTGCCTGGAGTGTAAGCCCCAGCACTGAAGCTTTCTTT
TRBV6-8,TRBJ1-4,few,.,CASSIQGAAVNEKLFF,TGTGCCAGCAGTATACAGGGAGCGGCTGTTAATGAAAAACTGTTTTTT
TRBV6-8,TRBJ1-5,.,TRBD1,CAISAGGESNQPQHF,TGTGCCATCAGTGCAGGGGGCGAAAGCAATCAGCCCCAGCATTTT
TRBV6-8,TRBJ2-2,.,.,CASLTRGGGELFF,TGTGCCAGCCTTACCAGGGGTGGCGGGGAGCTGTTTTTT
TRBV11-3,TRBJ1-1,many,.,CASSLRRLGNTEAFF,TGTGCCAGCAGCCTTCGAAGGTTGGGGAACACTGAAGCTTTCTTT
TRBV19,TRBJ1-5,.,TRBD1,CASRGTGGGQPQHF,TGTGCCAGTAGAGGGACAGGGGGAGGTCAGCCCCAGCATTTT
TRBV29-1,TRBJ2-3,once,.,CSVEGSADTQYF,TGCAGCGTTGAAGGGTCAGCTGATACGCAGTATTTT
TRBV11-3,TRBJ1-2,few,.,CASSLDGSRGFGYTF,TGTGCCAGCAGCTTAGACGGGTCAAGAGGGTTTGGCTACACCTTC
TRBV15,TRBJ2-7,few,TRBD1,CATSRDRAGGISYEQYF,TGTGCCACCAGCAGAGATCGAGCAGGGGGTATCTCCTACGAGCAGTACTTC
TRBV30,TRBJ1-5,once,.,CAWSVRRGSSNQPQHF,TGTGCCTGGAGTGTACGAAGGGGAAGCAGCAATCAGCCCCAGCATTTT
TRBV9,TRBJ1-1,.,.,CASSDSPQGEAFF,TGTGCCAGCAGCGATAGTCCTCAGGGTGAAGCTTTCTTT
TRBV11-3,TRBJ1-1,few,.,CASSPTDTNTEAFF,TGTGCCAGCAGCCCGACAGATACGAACACTGAAGCTTTCTTT
TRBV5-1,TRBJ1-5,.,.,CASSLGSSGSNQPQHF,TGCGCCAGCAGCTTGGGCTCGTCGGGGAGCAATCAGCCCCAGCATTTT
TRBV11-3,TRBJ2-1,.,.,CASSLAPAGLSSYNEQFF,TGTGCCAGCAGCTTGGCCCCAGCAGGGCTGAGCTCCTACAATGAGCAGTTCTTC
TRBV6-8,TRBJ2-5,few,TRBD1,CASTGVAGGWETQYF,TGTGCCAGCACGGGGGTGGCAGGGGGCTGGGAGACCCAGTACTTC
TRBV6-8,TRBJ1-2,few,TRBD1,CASSYERQGLWGYTF,TGTGCCAGCAGTTACGAGAGACAGGGCCTCTGGGGCTACACCTTC